The present T cell receptor beta chain was sequenced within a study of blood T cell repertoires in COVID-19. Study information: Some COVID-19 samples were acute and others convalescent; all came from the United States, Italy and Spain. The analysed material was cDNA or gDNA that came from T cells, B-cell-depleted T cells, or PBMCs.

Only in-frame clones appear in the TCRdb table, and some are missing; sequencing was by immunoSEQ multiplex PCR. Of 210,000 or so clones listed, 70% to 90% are singletons. CDR1 SEHNR and CDR2 FQNEAQ come from the germline V gene (reference sequence). J gave up 2 bases and V 5 bases, and 6 bases lay outside the gene matches. This CDR3 is built from 15 residues. The source of this sequence is a woman between 40 and 50 years old who had recovered from COVID-19. The V call is TRBV7-9, the J call TRBJ2-7; the match to TRBD2 covers 10 bases. Material: peripheral blood. CDR3 coding DNA: TGTGCCAGCAGCCGAGGACTAGCGGAGCCCTACGAGCAGTACTTC. Translation gives CASSRGLAEPYEQYF.